The clone carrying this TCR beta chain was seen at least ten times. The sequence runs out 3 residues before the end of the CDR3; the remainder is reconstructed from the germline J gene. The method was immunoSEQ multiplex PCR; TCRdb's version includes in-frame clones alone and lacks a portion of them. The sample includes more than 30,000 clones, none of them occurring once. V lost 4 bases and J 4 bases, leaving 13 bases between the germline ends. The length of the CDR3 is 14 residues. CDR1 is SGHVS and CDR2 is FQNEAQ in the germline V gene. This sample is part of a study of T cell clonality in common variable immunodeficiency.

The chain combines TRBV7-8 with TRBJ1-2, with a tentative D call TRBD1 (6 bases). The sequence derives from a person aged 18-70 years in good health. The sample taken for sequencing was peripheral blood mononuclear cells. Partial CDR3 DNA: TGTGCCAGCAGCTACCGGACAGACGCCTATGGC. Its protein product is CASSYRTDAYG. The whole CDR3 protein is CASSYRTDAYGYTF.